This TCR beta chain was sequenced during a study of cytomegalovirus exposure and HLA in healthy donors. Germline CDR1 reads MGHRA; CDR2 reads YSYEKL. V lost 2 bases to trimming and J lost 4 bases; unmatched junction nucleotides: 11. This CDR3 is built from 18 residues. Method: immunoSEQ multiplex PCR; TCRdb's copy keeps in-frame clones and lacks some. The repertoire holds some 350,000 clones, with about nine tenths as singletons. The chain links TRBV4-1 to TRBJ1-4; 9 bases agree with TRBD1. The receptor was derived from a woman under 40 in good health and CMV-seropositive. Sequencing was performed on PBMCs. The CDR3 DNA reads TGCGCCAGCAGCCAATCTACGCCGGGACAGGGATATAATGAAAAACTGTTTTTT. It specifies CASSQSTPGQGYNEKLFF.